This T cell receptor (beta chain) emerged from a study of T cell responses to AZD1222 COVID-19 vaccine. For the study at large: Investigators merged groups given second doses at roughly 4 or roughly 12 weeks. Findings and caveats of the study: Possibly, clonal diversity was underestimated; donors were largely white British and included more females. Of the AZD1222 recipients, only 5 or 6 were seropositive at baseline.

With regard to this clone: Its antigen remains unknown.

Generated by immunoSEQ multiplex PCR, the TCRdb table keeps only in-frame clones and is missing some. Altogether 140,000 to 150,000 clones are present, around 90% being singletons, with the ten largest covering under 1.5%. The sequencing used peripheral blood, collected on day 0 of AZD1222 vaccination. The receptor comes from an adult in good health.

CDR3 loop: CSFLRTDFSGNTIYF. The CDR3 coding sequence is TGCAGCTTCCTCCGGACAGATTTCTCTGGAAACACCATATATTTT. The chain combines TRBV29-1 with TRBJ1-3; TRBD1 might be the D (6 bases). The germline V and J ends were trimmed by 8 bases and 0 bases, with 17 bases remaining between them. The CDR3 has 15 amino acids. Germline CDR1 and CDR2: SQVTM and ANQGSEA.